This T cell receptor (beta chain) was identified during a study of OX40 agonist ivuxolimab in advanced cancers. With 4 bases clipped from V and 4 bases from J, the junction kept 15 bases outside the gene matches. The CDR3 consists of 17 residues. Germline-derived CDR1 and CDR2 are LNHDA and SQIVND (reference sequence). Data came from immunoSEQ multiplex PCR; TCRdb stores just in-frame clones and leaves some out. The sample yields about 51,000 clones, around 82% seen once. This clone was seen only a few times. The receptor comes from an adult with an advanced solid tumor such as melanoma, head and neck, liver or kidney cancer. This chain connects TRBV19 to TRBJ2-7, with TRBD2 matching 8 bases. The sample was CD4+ or CD8+ T cells sorted from blood, taken in a trial of the OX40 agonist ivuxolimab. This CDR3 is CASSKYPRGSGIYEQYF. CDR3 DNA sequence: TGTGCCAGTAGTAAATATCCCCGTGGTAGCGGGATATACGAGCAGTACTTC.